These T cell receptor beta chains were read from a single sample in a study of blood T cell repertoires in COVID-19. Clones were sequenced by immunoSEQ multiplex PCR, and TCRdb holds only the in-frame ones, with some missing. The profile shows 200,000 to 250,000 clones, approximately 90% of them singletons. Sequenced material: PBMCs or T cells enriched from blood (not recorded which). The origin of the receptors is a woman aged 25 to 39 who had recovered from COVID-19. Both conserved end residues are part of each CDR3. D genes are given only for firm matches. Only part of the rows carry a size: once, few, many, or a class if the clone is expanded.

>TRBJ2-5|TRBD1|-|TRBV9
CASSLGTVQETQYF
TGTGCCAGCAGCCTAGGGACAGTCCAAGAGACCCAGTACTTC
>TRBJ2-7|TRBD2|-|TRBV4-3
CASSQDHTSGGAIEQYF
TGCGCCAGCAGCCAAGATCACACTAGCGGGGGGGCGATCGAGCAGTACTTC
>TRBJ1-2|-|-|TRBV7-9
CASSLDRYAGNYGYTF
TGTGCCAGCAGCTTAGATCGGTACGCAGGAAACTATGGCTACACCTTC
>TRBJ1-6|TRBD1|-|TRBV5-4
CASSSQYTGGNSPLHF
TGTGCCAGCAGCTCCCAATATACAGGGGGCAATTCACCCCTCCACTTT
>TRBJ2-7|TRBD1|-|TRBV9
CASSENAGTGRDEQYF
TGTGCCAGCAGCGAAAACGCCGGGACAGGAAGGGACGAGCAGTACTTC
>TRBJ1-1|-|-|TRBV11-3
CASSSMNSKAFF
TGTGCCAGCAGCTCGATGAATAGTAAAGCTTTCTTT
>TRBJ1-6|-|-|TRBV11-2
CASSPGRNSPLHF
TGTGCCAGCAGCCCAGGGCGAAATTCACCCCTCCACTTT
>TRBJ2-6|-|once|TRBV7-2
CASSSLRRDSFSGANVLTF
TGTGCCAGCAGCTCTCTACGGAGGGACAGCTTTTCTGGGGCCAACGTCCTGACTTTC
>TRBJ2-1|TRBD2|-|TRBV7-3
CASSRTAGGAYNEQFF
TGTGCCAGCAGCCGCACCGCGGGGGGGGCCTACAATGAGCAGTTCTTC
>TRBJ1-4|-|few|TRBV25-1
CASSVYVGAREKLFF
TGTGCCAGCAGTGTATATGTTGGCGCGCGGGAAAAACTGTTTTTT
>TRBJ2-1|-|-|TRBV21-1
CASSTSPTSGVYNEQFF
TGTGCCAGCAGCACAAGCCCGACTAGCGGGGTCTACAATGAGCAGTTCTTC
>TRBJ2-3|-|-|TRBV4-3
CASSQDRQGGDTQYF
TGCGCCAGCAGCCAAGATAGGCAGGGTGGAGATACGCAGTATTTT
>TRBJ2-2|TRBD1|-|TRBV4-3
CASSQTGTGNTGELFF
TGCGCCAGCAGCCAAACCGGGACAGGGAATACCGGGGAGCTGTTTTTT
>TRBJ1-2|TRBD1|few|TRBV3-1/TRBV3-2
CASSHFSGGTGGFGYTF
TGTGCCAGCAGCCACTTCAGTGGAGGGACAGGGGGCTTTGGCTACACCTTC
>TRBJ1-1|-|-|TRBV5-1
CASSLRRNTEAFF
TGCGCCAGCAGCTTGAGGAGAAACACTGAAGCTTTCTTT
>TRBJ2-1|TRBD2|-|TRBV19
CASMRLAGGGSYNEQFF
TGTGCCAGTATGCGACTAGCGGGGGGGGGCTCCTACAATGAGCAGTTCTTC
>TRBJ2-2|TRBD1|-|TRBV3-1/TRBV3-2
CASSPPRGTGDSGELFF
TGTGCCAGCAGCCCCCCGAGGGGGACAGGGGACTCCGGGGAGCTGTTTTTT
>TRBJ1-5|TRBD1|-|TRBV19
CASKVGQGYQPQHF
TGTGCCAGTAAAGTGGGACAGGGCTATCAGCCCCAGCATTTT
>TRBJ1-1|TRBD1|-|TRBV15
CATSREAAGQGARAFF
TGTGCCACCAGCAGAGAAGCGGCCGGACAGGGAGCTAGAGCTTTCTTT
>TRBJ2-1|TRBD2|-|TRBV4-1
CASRSSGGGSYNEQFF
TGCGCCAGCAGATCTAGTGGCGGGGGCTCCTACAATGAGCAGTTCTTC
>TRBJ1-1|-|-|TRBV28
CASRLIQEGTEAFF
TGTGCCAGCAGACTTATACAGGAAGGCACTGAAGCTTTCTTT
>TRBJ1-3|-|-|TRBV19
CASSKMDGDYSGNTIYF
TGTGCCAGTAGTAAAATGGACGGGGATTACTCTGGAAACACCATATATTTT
>TRBJ1-2|-|-|TRBV3-1/TRBV3-2
CASSQGTGRANYGYTF
TGTGCCAGCAGCCAAGGAACAGGTCGGGCAAACTATGGCTACACCTTC
>TRBJ2-3|-|-|TRBV5-1
CASSPQDPSTDTQYF
TGCGCCAGCAGCCCACAGGACCCTAGCACAGATACGCAGTATTTT
>TRBJ1-1|-|-|TRBV5-1
CASNPQTGSTEAFF
TGCGCCAGCAATCCACAAACAGGGAGTACTGAAGCTTTCTTT
>TRBJ2-3|TRBD2|-|TRBV6-1
CASSEMGLVGTDTQYF
TGTGCCAGCAGTGAAATGGGACTAGTTGGCACAGATACGCAGTATTTT
>TRBJ1-2|TRBD1|-|TRBV10-2
CASGTAAYGYTF
TGCGCCAGCGGGACAGCGGCCTATGGCTACACCTTC
>TRBJ2-3|-|-|TRBV5-1
CATRVGANEVTDTQYF
TGCGCCACCAGGGTGGGGGCCAATGAGGTCACAGATACGCAGTATTTT
>TRBJ1-2|TRBD1|-|TRBV9
CASSLQSGGGTGVSYGYTF
TGTGCCAGCAGCCTCCAATCAGGCGGTGGGACAGGGGTATCCTATGGCTACACCTTC
>TRBJ1-1|TRBD1|-|TRBV27
CASSFTGGFTEAFF
TGTGCCAGCAGTTTTACAGGGGGTTTCACTGAAGCTTTCTTT
>TRBJ2-3|-|-|TRBV28
CASSLRGTDTQYF
TGTGCCAGCAGCCTTCGGGGCACAGATACGCAGTATTTT
>TRBJ2-1|-|-|TRBV4-3
CASSQDFRERVMGNEQFF
TGCGCCAGCAGCCAAGATTTTAGGGAGAGGGTGATGGGCAATGAGCAGTTCTTC
>TRBJ2-3|TRBD2|-|TRBV5-1
CASSWSGGTDTQYF
TGCGCCAGCAGCTGGTCGGGGGGGACAGATACGCAGTATTTT
>TRBJ2-3|-|-|TRBV6-5
CASSDVGGPQYF
TGTGCCAGCAGCGACGTGGGGGGGCCGCAGTATTTT
>TRBJ2-7|-|-|TRBV27
CASSHRDSSYEQYF
TGTGCCAGCAGTCACCGAGATAGCTCCTACGAGCAGTACTTC
>TRBJ1-1|-|-|TRBV11-2
CASSLDRPGQSEAFF
TGTGCCAGCAGCTTAGATAGGCCAGGTCAGTCTGAAGCTTTCTTT
>TRBJ1-5|TRBD1|-|TRBV6-2/TRBV6-3
CASSYWDRDTQHF
TGTGCCAGCAGTTACTGGGACAGGGACACCCAGCATTTT
>TRBJ1-2|-|-|TRBV11-2
CASSSMFRGNGYTF
TGTGCCAGCAGCTCTATGTTCAGGGGAAATGGCTACACCTTC
>TRBJ2-1|-|-|TRBV6-5
CASSYWVEGYEQFF
TGTGCCAGCAGTTACTGGGTGGAGGGGTATGAGCAGTTCTTC
>TRBJ1-3|TRBD1|-|TRBV6-5
CASSYTGVSGNTIYF
TGTGCCAGCAGTTACACAGGGGTCTCTGGAAACACCATATATTTT
>TRBJ1-1|-|-|TRBV19
CASSIPLASAGTEAFF
TGTGCCAGTAGTATCCCCTTGGCTTCGGCAGGGACTGAAGCTTTCTTT
>TRBJ1-2|TRBD1|-|TRBV5-6
CASSLARGQGSGYTF
TGTGCCAGCAGCTTGGCCCGGGGACAGGGGTCTGGCTACACCTTC
>TRBJ1-5|TRBD1|-|TRBV18
CASSPAMTGNNQPQHF
TGTGCCAGCTCACCTGCGATGACAGGGAACAATCAGCCCCAGCATTTT
>TRBJ1-5|-|few|TRBV2
CASSRESGGNSNQPQHF
TGTGCCAGCAGTCGGGAAAGTGGGGGGAATAGCAATCAGCCCCAGCATTTT
>TRBJ2-7|-|-|TRBV7-9
CASSLGGGVYEQYF
TGTGCCAGCAGCTTAGGGGGCGGGGTCTACGAGCAGTACTTC
>TRBJ2-1|-|-|TRBV2
CASEESSYNEQFF
TGTGCCAGCGAGGAGAGCTCCTACAATGAGCAGTTCTTC
>TRBJ1-1|-|-|TRBV28
CASRLWGGGTEAFF
TGTGCCAGCAGACTGTGGGGGGGCGGGACTGAAGCTTTCTTT
>TRBJ2-7|-|-|TRBV6-6
CASSPSRRFSYEQYF
TGTGCCAGCAGCCCTTCCCGGCGGTTCTCCTACGAGCAGTACTTC